Following are 23 T cell receptor beta chains from one sample sequenced in a study of CD8+CD57+ T cells in acquired aplastic anemia. The template for TCR beta VDJ and CDR3 sequence profiling was genomic DNA. TCRdb re-called the reads with MiXCR, one entry per CDR3 protein. The repertoire includes about 200,000 distinct CDR3 sequences, roughly 60% of them detected once, and roughly 53% sits in the top ten. Whoever was chosen for sequencing had shown CD8+CD57+ cell expansion by flow cytometry. The sequencing input was sorted CD4+, CD8+, or CD8+CD57+ T cells (not recorded which) from PBMCs. The receptors stem from a human donor with aplastic anemia.

This clonotype was seen at least ten times. J is TRBJ2-7 and V is TRBV7-9; TRBD2 matches 11 bases. The CDR3 contains 15 residues. The V segment lost 5 bases and the J segment 2 bases; nucleotides outside the gene matches: 5. Germline CDR1 is SEHNR and CDR2 is FQNEAQ (reference sequence). The CDR3 sequence is CASSDGTSGTYEQYF. CDR3 DNA: TGTGCCAGCAGCGACGGGACTAGCGGAACCTACGAGCAGTACTTC. Full variable domain (outside the CDR3, taken from reference TRBV7-9 and TRBJ2-7): DTGVSQNPRHKITKRGQNVTFRCDPISEHNRLYWYRQTLGQGPEFLTYFQNEAQLEKSRLLSDRFSAERPKGSFSTLEIQRTEQGDSAMYLCASSDGTSGTYEQYFGPGTRLTVT.

There are a few counts of this clonotype. The CDR3 region is CASSGSGGELFF. In DNA, the CDR3 is TGTGCCAGCAGTGGGTCCGGCGGGGAGCTGTTTTTT. This rearrangement joins TRBV2 to TRBJ2-2, with D hard to call. The CDR3 extends over 12 amino acids. The germline V gene has CDR1 SNHLY and CDR2 FYNNEI. V shed 4 bases and J shed 7 bases, with 7 bases lying between them.

In this sample, this clonotype turned up once. The chain couples TRBV19 to TRBJ1-5; 12 positions agree with TRBD1. CDR1 is LNHDA and CDR2 is SQIVND in the germline V gene (reference sequence). Losses at the gene ends were 10 bases for V and 4 bases for J; bases not matched to a gene: 11. This CDR3 spans 16 amino acids. As DNA, the CDR3 is TGTGCCACTCGGGACAGGGGGCGCGGTGAGAATCAGCCCCAGCATTTT. It specifies CATRDRGRGENQPQHF.

In this sample, this clonotype turned up a few times. The rearrangement joins TRBV19 to TRBJ2-7; D may be TRBD2 (5 bases). The V gene lost 9 bases and the J gene lost 7 bases, with 13 bases spanning the gap. The germline CDR1 and CDR2 sequences are LNHDA and SQIVND (reference sequence). The CDR3 contains 11 residues. The CDR3 reads CASPLPGEQYF. For the CDR3, the DNA is TGTGCCAGCCCTTTGCCGGGGGAGCAGTACTTC.

The chain links TRBV7-9 to TRBJ1-1; 11 nucleotides agree with TRBD1. There are 18 residues in the CDR3. Germline CDR1 and CDR2: SEHNR and FQNEAQ (reference sequence). Unmatched junction bases numbered 11, after V lost 4 bases and J lost 1 base. The CDR3 DNA reads as TGTGCCAGCAGCTCTAGGTGGACAGGGGGCGAGACGAACACTGAAGCTTTCTTT. It codes for CASSSRWTGGETNTEAFF.

As DNA, the CDR3 is TGTGCCAGCAGCGATGAGGAATCGAGCACAGATACGCAGTATTTT. It translates to CASSDEESSTDTQYF. V usage is TRBV7-6 and J usage is TRBJ2-3; D gene ambiguous. Between the trimmed V and J ends, which lost 5 bases and 0 bases, there was a span of 12 bases. The germline gives CDR1 SGHVS, CDR2 FNYEAQ. This CDR3 is built from 15 residues.

Concerning this clonotype itself: A much larger clone lies a single base off, so this may be a read error. The conserved phenylalanine or tryptophan normally closing the CDR3 is absent here, so this likely arose from a read error. The chain links TRBV19 to TRBJ1-1; D is possibly TRBD1 (5 bases). Trimming shortened V by 1 base and J by 7 bases, and 13 bases separated the two germline ends. The CDR3 is 14 residues long. Per germline, CDR1 LNHDA and CDR2 SQIVND (reference sequence). CDR3 region: CASSIAGGISEAFL. The CDR3 DNA follows: TGTGCCAGTAGTATAGCGGGGGGGATTAGTGAAGCTTTCCTT.

The chain carries TRBV7-3 and TRBJ1-6; weak D call: TRBD1 (5 bases). Germline assignment: CDR1 SGHTA and CDR2 FQGTGA. The CDR3 has 15 residues. V was clipped by 2 bases and J by 10 bases, with 15 bases between them. CDR3 region: CASSLGSGTVSPLHF. The CDR3 region has the DNA TGTGCCAGCAGCTTAGGCTCCGGGACCGTCTCACCCCTCCACTTT. Filled out from reference TRBV7-3 and TRBJ1-6, the complete variable domain reads GAGVSQTPSNKVTEKGKYVELRCDPISGHTALYWYRQSLGQGPEFLIYFQGTGAADDSGLPNDRFFAVRPEGSVSTLKIQRTERGDSAVYLCASSLGSGTVSPLHFGNGTRLTVT.

The CDR3 coding sequence is TGTGCCAGCAGCTTATCACCACCTCCCTACGAGCAGTACTTC. It is translated as CASSLSPPPYEQYF. The chain uses TRBV7-8 and TRBJ2-7; D remains ambiguous. CDR1 SGHVS and CDR2 FQNEAQ come from the germline V gene. This CDR3 spans 14 amino acids. The germline V and J ends were trimmed by 2 bases and 2 bases, with 10 bases remaining between them.

Note on this clonotype: Mismatch with germline at one junction end may stem from a read error. The rearrangement joins TRBV7-2 to TRBJ1-2; no clear D. The CDR3 extends over 12 amino acids. CDR1 and CDR2 (germline): SGHTA, FQGNSA. In DNA form, the CDR3 reads TGTGCCAGCACTCCGGGCTACTATGGCTACGCCTTC. Amino acids: CASTPGYYGYAF.

This chain joins TRBV20-1 and TRBJ2-7; unclear D gene. V was trimmed by 3 bases and J by 2 bases, leaving 17 bases between them. The CDR3 totals 15 residues. In germline, CDR1 is DFQATT, CDR2 SNEGSKA (reference sequence). The CDR3 bases are TGCAGTGCTAGTCCTATCCCAGACCCGCCCTACGAGCAGTACTTC. Protein product: CSASPIPDPPYEQYF.

J is TRBJ1-2 and V is TRBV7-8; 7 nucleotides match TRBD1. The germline CDR1 and CDR2 sequences are SGHVS and FQNEAQ. This CDR3 is 17 amino acids long. V lost 5 bases, J lost 6 bases, and 18 bases stayed unmatched. CDR3 coding DNA: TGTGCCAGCAGCGAGGGTGGAGGGGGCAGCTTTTATGATGGCTACACCTTC. It specifies CASSEGGGGSFYDGYTF.

The chain has TRBV19 and TRBJ2-1; TRBD2 agrees at 14 bases. Unmatched junction bases numbered 3, after V lost 5 bases and J lost 6 bases. Germline V gene sequence: CDR1 LNHDA, CDR2 SQIVND (reference sequence). The CDR3 runs 15 residues. CDR3 bases: TGTGCCAGTAGTTTGGGGACTAGCGGGAGCAATGAGCAGTTCTTC. It is translated as CASSLGTSGSNEQFF.

The CDR3 reads CASSSGDRRRENSPLHF. In DNA, the CDR3 is TGCGCCAGCAGCTCGGGGGACCGTCGCCGGGAAAATTCACCCCTCCACTTT. This chain joins TRBV5-1 and TRBJ1-6, with D perhaps matching TRBD1 (5 bases). Germline V gene data show CDR1 as SGHRS and CDR2 as YFSETQ. Trimming shortened V by 3 bases and J by 7 bases, and 20 bases separated the two germline ends. The CDR3 covers 17 residues.

The chain carries TRBV29-1 and TRBJ1-2, with D perhaps matching TRBD1 (6 bases). The CDR3 runs to 13 residues. CDR1 and CDR2 (germline): SQVTM, ANQGSEA. Trimming took 1 base from V and 6 from J, leaving 12 bases between them. Here the CDR3 DNA reads TGCAGCGTTGAAGTAACAGGGACGGATGGCTACACCTTC. Its protein product is CSVEVTGTDGYTF.

This sequence joins TRBV2 and TRBJ1-2; TRBD1 might be the D (5 bases). Germline lookup yields CDR1 SNHLY and CDR2 FYNNEI. CDR3 length equals 14 residues. Trimming stripped 4 bases from V and 7 bases from J, with 16 bases between. The chain's CDR3 is CASSGYRKGLGYTF. In DNA form, the CDR3 reads TGTGCCAGCAGTGGGTACAGGAAGGGGCTTGGCTACACCTTC.

This clonotype was seen a few times. The rearrangement joins TRBV5-1 to TRBJ1-4; 8 nucleotides match TRBD1. CDR3 length: 15 amino acids. V lost 4 bases and J lost 7; bases outside the gene matches: 9. Germline V lookup: CDR1 SGHRS, CDR2 YFSETQ. CDR3 DNA: TGCGCCAGCAGCCCTGCCGACAGGGGAGGTGAAAAACTGTTTTTT. Its translation is CASSPADRGGEKLFF.

The gene calls are TRBV18 and TRBJ2-1; 11 positions agree with TRBD1. Trimming took 9 bases from V and 10 from J; bases not matched to a gene: 14. The CDR3 has 15 residues. Per the germline V gene, CDR1 is KGHSH and CDR2 is LQKENI. In DNA, the CDR3 is TGTGCCAGTTATAGGACAGGGGGCTTCCTAGTCGAGCAGTTCTTC. Amino acid sequence: CASYRTGGFLVEQFF.

This clonotype was counted ten times or more. This sequence joins TRBV6-2 or TRBV6-3 and TRBJ2-7; 9 bases match TRBD1. Trimming removed 7 bases from V and 7 bases from J; junction bases left unmatched: 8. Germline values: CDR1 MNHEY, CDR2 SVGEGT. The CDR3 is 13 amino acids. The CDR3 DNA reads as TGTGCCAGCACCCGGGACAGGGTTTTAGAGCAGTACTTC. Translated, it gives CASTRDRVLEQYF.

This clonotype occurred a few times. The V gene is TRBV7-9, the J gene TRBJ1-1; D is possibly TRBD1 (6 bases). The CDR3 runs 14 residues. Germline CDR1 is SEHNR and CDR2 is FQNEAQ (reference sequence). V was pared by 3 bases and J by 1 base, with 9 bases between. The DNA of the CDR3 is TGTGCCAGCAGCTTTGGGGGGCCGAACACTGAAGCTTTCTTT. Its translation is CASSFGGPNTEAFF.

This chain connects TRBV24-1 to TRBJ2-1; D remains ambiguous. The CDR3 is 15 amino acids. Germline V gene data show CDR1 as KGHDR and CDR2 as SFDVKD. V lost 1 base and J lost 4, with 10 bases in between. The CDR3 nucleotides read TGTGCCACCAGTGATTTACTAACGGATTACAATGAGCAGTTCTTC. It specifies CATSDLLTDYNEQFF.

This clonotype was seen more than once but under ten times. This chain links TRBV20-1 with TRBJ1-1; D unclear. Trimming removed 3 bases from V and 1 base from J, with 18 bases in between. Germline-derived CDR1 and CDR2 are DFQATT and SNEGSKA (reference sequence). The length of the CDR3 is 16 residues. The DNA of the CDR3 is TGCAGTGCTAGTGGCCCCCACGGACTGGCGAACACTGAAGCTTTCTTT. It specifies CSASGPHGLANTEAFF.

The sample holds a few counts of this clonotype. The V call is TRBV19, the J call TRBJ2-1, with D perhaps matching TRBD1 (6 bases). The length of the CDR3 is 14 residues. Germline V gene data show CDR1 as LNHDA and CDR2 as SQIVND (reference sequence). Trimming took 2 bases from V and 5 from J, leaving 10 bases between them. The CDR3 coding sequence is TGTGCCAGTAGTATATGGACAGAAAACAATGAGCAGTTCTTC. The encoded protein is CASSIWTENNEQFF.